This T cell receptor (beta chain) was sequenced for a study of regulatory T cells in long-lasting Graves disease. At the level of the study: Newly diagnosed Graves' patients had under 3 months of antithyroid drugs.

Time point of the sample: newly diagnosed GD, antithyroid drugs for less than 3 months. Construction of the TCR library relied on RNA isolated from PBMCs. Graves' disease diagnosis followed American Thyroid Association guidelines. Per germline, CDR1 SGHTA and CDR2 FQGTGA. Trimming shortened V by 1 base and J by 0 bases, and 13 bases separated the two germline ends. The CDR3 consists of 17 residues. TCR beta libraries were built with iRepertoire HTBI primers and Arm-PCR of CDR3 regions. As originally analysed: Overall, samples carried 62 TRBV and more than 13 TRBJ segments. TCRdb independently ran MiXCR on the multiplex PCR reads; one entry per CDR3 protein. These V and J calls rely on TCRdb rather than the paper's analysis. The table lists about 610,000 distinct CDR3 sequences, approximately 16% of them singletons, with 12% in the top ten. The same data also went into a second study, on T cells in Graves' hyperthyroidism and ophthalmopathy.

The gene calls are TRBV7-3 and TRBJ2-1; no firm D call. The sequences come from peripheral blood mononuclear cells (PBMCs), collected at new diagnosis, from a patient treated with antithyroid drugs. This receptor was obtained from a man aged 18 to 35 with Graves disease. CDR3: CASSLNPGLGSYNEQFF. CDR3 nucleotide sequence: TGTGCCAGCAGCTTAAATCCGGGTCTGGGCTCCTACAATGAGCAGTTCTTC.